Described below is a single T cell receptor (beta chain) sequence and its context. Antigen unknown. This specimen comes from a study of shared clonotypes between healthy human individuals. Study-wide context: Each donor had three CD4 naive, three CD4 memory, two CD8 naive and one CD8 memory plate.

Broader study findings: Measured sharing among donors was expected to vary with sequencing depth. Memory subsets generally showed lower estimated richness than naive subsets.

Produced via immunoSEQ multiplex PCR; TCRdb's table is partial and in-frame only. Altogether approximately 2.4 million clones are present, about 94% being singletons, with the ten largest covering 0.13%. V lost 5 bases and J lost 1; bases outside the gene matches: 3. The CDR3 runs to 14 residues. CDR1 SGHTA and CDR2 FQGNSA come from the germline V gene. Sequences were obtained from naive CD4+ T cells sorted from blood. Subset noted: CD45RA+ positively selected. The TCR sequence derives from a man aged 18 to 30 in good health. V usage is TRBV7-2 and J usage is TRBJ2-7; 9 nucleotides agree with TRBD2. Written as DNA, the CDR3 is TGTGCCAGCAGCGATAGCGGGGGTTCCTACGAGCAGTACTTC. It translates to CASSDSGGSYEQYF.